The 5 T cell receptor beta chains listed next were all sequenced from one sample in a study of Graves' ophthalmopathy and Graves' hyperthyroidism. RNA transcripts were the source from which TCR beta CDR3 regions were amplified. Second-round multiplex PCR came after first-round RT-PCR with HTBI primers. TCRdb analysed the multiplex PCR reads with MiXCR anew, one entry per CDR3 protein. The repertoire holds about half a million distinct CDR3 sequences, 13% to 15% seen once, with around 9.8% in the top ten. The sequenced sample was blood. Source of these receptors: a woman in her 30s with Graves' ophthalmopathy.

This clonotype was seen at least ten times. This sequence joins TRBV19 and TRBJ2-5; maybe TRBD2 (6 bases). The CDR3 extends over 15 amino acids. V was clipped by 6 bases and J by 1 base, with 15 bases between them. Germline V gene sequence: CDR1 LNHDA, CDR2 SQIVND (reference sequence). The DNA for the CDR3 is TGTGCCAGTAGCACCGGGACTGTTTTCCAAGAGACCCAGTACTTC. Its protein is CASSTGTVFQETQYF.

This clonotype has ten or more counts. This chain joins TRBV18 and TRBJ2-7, with 7 positions matching TRBD1. CDR3 length equals 15 residues. Trimming cost V 8 bases and J 2 bases; bases outside gene matches: 12. Germline V gene lookup returns CDR1 KGHSH and CDR2 LQKENI. For the CDR3, the DNA is TGTGCCAGCAGAGCAGCCCGGGACAGTACCTACGAGCAGTACTTC. Translated, it gives CASRAARDSTYEQYF.

The gene calls are TRBV20-1 and TRBJ1-2; D gene ambiguous. V lost 0 bases, J lost 3 bases, and 14 bases lay in between. The CDR3 spans 15 residues. Germline V lookup: CDR1 DFQATT, CDR2 SNEGSKA (reference sequence). The CDR3: CSARDRPTLDYGYTF. Here the CDR3 DNA reads TGCAGTGCTAGAGATCGCCCAACATTGGACTATGGCTACACCTTC.

This clonotype was recorded many times. CDR3 in DNA: TGTGCCAGCAGTTTAGCGCGGCGCAATCAGCCCCAGCATTTT. Amino acid sequence: CASSLARRNQPQHF. The chain is built from TRBV12-3 or TRBV12-4 and TRBJ1-5; D not resolved. Trimming left V 0 bases short and J 2 bases short, with 5 bases between. The CDR3 runs to 14 residues.

This clonotype was observed many times. The chain uses TRBV6-2 or TRBV6-3 and TRBJ2-7; D might be TRBD2 (6 bases). Deletions cut 7 bases from V and 3 bases from J, with 16 bases between. Germline CDR1 MNHEY, CDR2 SVGEGT. The CDR3 covers 14 residues. The CDR3 loop is CASTPGDSGYEQYF. In nucleotides, the CDR3 is TGTGCCAGCACCCCCGGGGATAGCGGCTACGAGCAGTACTTC.